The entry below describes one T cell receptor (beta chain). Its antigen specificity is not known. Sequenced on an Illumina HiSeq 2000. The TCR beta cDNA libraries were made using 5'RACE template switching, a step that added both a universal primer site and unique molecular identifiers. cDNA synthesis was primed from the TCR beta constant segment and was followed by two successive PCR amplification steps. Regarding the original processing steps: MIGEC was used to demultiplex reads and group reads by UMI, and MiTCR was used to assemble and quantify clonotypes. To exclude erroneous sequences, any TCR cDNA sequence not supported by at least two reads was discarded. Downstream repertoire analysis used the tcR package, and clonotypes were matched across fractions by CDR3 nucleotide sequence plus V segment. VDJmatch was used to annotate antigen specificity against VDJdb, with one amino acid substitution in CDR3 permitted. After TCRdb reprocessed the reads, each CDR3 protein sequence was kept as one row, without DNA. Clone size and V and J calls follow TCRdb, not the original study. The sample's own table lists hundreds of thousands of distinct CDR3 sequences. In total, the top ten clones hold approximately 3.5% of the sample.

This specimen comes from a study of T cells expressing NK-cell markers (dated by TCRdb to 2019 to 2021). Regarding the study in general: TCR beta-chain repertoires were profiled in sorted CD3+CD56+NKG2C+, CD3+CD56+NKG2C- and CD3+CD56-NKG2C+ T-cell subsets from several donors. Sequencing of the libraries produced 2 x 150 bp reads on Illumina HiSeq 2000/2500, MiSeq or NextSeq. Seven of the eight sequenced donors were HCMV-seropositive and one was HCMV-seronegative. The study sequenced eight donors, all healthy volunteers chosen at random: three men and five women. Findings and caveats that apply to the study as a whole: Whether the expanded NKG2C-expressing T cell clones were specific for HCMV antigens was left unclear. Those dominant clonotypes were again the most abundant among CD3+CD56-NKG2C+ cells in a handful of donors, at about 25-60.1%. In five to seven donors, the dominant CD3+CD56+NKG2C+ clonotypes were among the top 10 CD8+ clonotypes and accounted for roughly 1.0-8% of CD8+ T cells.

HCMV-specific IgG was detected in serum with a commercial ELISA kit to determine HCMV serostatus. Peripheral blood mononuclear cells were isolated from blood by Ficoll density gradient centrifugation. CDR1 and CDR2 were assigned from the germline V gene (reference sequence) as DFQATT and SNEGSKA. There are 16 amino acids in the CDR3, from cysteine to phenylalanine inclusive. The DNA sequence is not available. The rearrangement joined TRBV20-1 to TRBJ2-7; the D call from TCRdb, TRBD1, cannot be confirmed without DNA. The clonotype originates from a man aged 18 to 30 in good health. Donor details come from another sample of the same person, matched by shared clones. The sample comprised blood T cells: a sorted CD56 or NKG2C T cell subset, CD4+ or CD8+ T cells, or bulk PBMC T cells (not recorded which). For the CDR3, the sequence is CSARLRKDTQGWEQYF.